These T cell receptor beta chains were read from a single sample in a study of cytomegalovirus exposure and HLA in healthy donors. Here immunoSEQ multiplex PCR was the method, and the copy in TCRdb shows in-frame clones only, minus some. This repertoire shows 250,000 to 400,000 clones, 88% found once; its top ten account for around 0.91%. The sequenced sample was PBMCs. The receptors here all came from a man in his thirties or forties in good health and CMV-seronegative. The CDR3 runs from the conserved cysteine through the conserved F or W. Fields, in order: CDR3 length, V gene, J gene, clone size, D gene, CDR3 DNA, CDR3 protein. D genes are given only for firm matches. The size entry is marked missing in some rows and otherwise reads once, few, many or a size class.

CDR3 length: 15; V gene: TRBV27; J gene: TRBJ2-1; clone size: once; D gene: TRBD2; CDR3 DNA: TGTGCCAGCAGCCAAGCGGGGGGCGCCTACAATGAGCAGTTCTTC; CDR3 protein: CASSQAGGAYNEQFF
CDR3 length: 15; V gene: TRBV4-2; J gene: TRBJ2-4; clone size: NA; D gene: TRBD2; CDR3 DNA: TGTGCCAGCAGACCTAGCGGGGGGGCCAAAAACATTCAGTACTTC; CDR3 protein: CASRPSGGAKNIQYF
CDR3 length: 15; V gene: TRBV27; J gene: TRBJ1-4; clone size: NA; D gene: NA; CDR3 DNA: TGTGCCAGCAGTCCCTCTGGGGGGGCGGGGGAAAAACTGTTTTTT; CDR3 protein: CASSPSGGAGEKLFF
CDR3 length: 12; V gene: TRBV4-2; J gene: TRBJ1-1; clone size: NA; D gene: NA; CDR3 DNA: TGTGCCAGCAGCCACGGGACTGCAGAAGCTTTCTTT; CDR3 protein: CASSHGTAEAFF
CDR3 length: 16; V gene: TRBV10-3; J gene: TRBJ2-1; clone size: NA; D gene: NA; CDR3 DNA: TGTGCCATCTCCCTCACTGGCGTCGCAGCGAACAATGAGCAGTTCTTC; CDR3 protein: CAISLTGVAANNEQFF
CDR3 length: 13; V gene: TRBV4-1; J gene: TRBJ2-3; clone size: NA; D gene: NA; CDR3 DNA: TGCGCCAGCAGCCAAAGACAGGCAGATACGCAGTATTTT; CDR3 protein: CASSQRQADTQYF
CDR3 length: 15; V gene: TRBV11-2; J gene: TRBJ1-4; clone size: once; D gene: TRBD1; CDR3 DNA: TGTGCCAGCAGCTCCATTGGGACAGGGGAAGAAAAACTGTTTTTT; CDR3 protein: CASSSIGTGEEKLFF
CDR3 length: 18; V gene: TRBV14; J gene: TRBJ2-7; clone size: NA; D gene: TRBD2; CDR3 DNA: TGTGCCAGCAGCCAAGAAGATCGGGGACTAGCGGGTCGCTACGAGCAGTACTTC; CDR3 protein: CASSQEDRGLAGRYEQYF
CDR3 length: 14; V gene: TRBV19; J gene: TRBJ2-1; clone size: NA; D gene: NA; CDR3 DNA: TGTGCCAGTAGTTCCCGGGACTCGCAAATAGGACAGTTCTTC; CDR3 protein: CASSSRDSQIGQFF
CDR3 length: 16; V gene: TRBV27; J gene: TRBJ2-5; clone size: once; D gene: TRBD2; CDR3 DNA: TGTGCCAGCAGTCCCCGGACTAGCGGGGGGGGAGAGACCCAGTACTTC; CDR3 protein: CASSPRTSGGGETQYF
CDR3 length: 16; V gene: TRBV18; J gene: TRBJ2-3; clone size: NA; D gene: TRBD1; CDR3 DNA: TGTGCCAGCTCACCTCCGGGACAGGGATTGATAGATACGCAGTATTTT; CDR3 protein: CASSPPGQGLIDTQYF
CDR3 length: 15; V gene: TRBV9; J gene: TRBJ2-5; clone size: NA; D gene: TRBD1; CDR3 DNA: TGTGCCAGCAGCGTAGATCAGGGGGCGGCGGGGACCCAGTACTTC; CDR3 protein: CASSVDQGAAGTQYF
CDR3 length: 18; V gene: TRBV6-1; J gene: TRBJ1-1; clone size: NA; D gene: TRBD1; CDR3 DNA: TGTGCCAGCAGTGCAAGCCCCTGGGGAGACAGGGTGGATACTGAAGCTTTCTTT; CDR3 protein: CASSASPWGDRVDTEAFF
CDR3 length: 15; V gene: TRBV14; J gene: TRBJ1-2; clone size: NA; D gene: NA; CDR3 DNA: TGTGCCAGCAGCCAAGATCCACGGTTAGTTTATGGCTACACCTTC; CDR3 protein: CASSQDPRLVYGYTF
CDR3 length: 15; V gene: TRBV11-3; J gene: TRBJ2-2; clone size: NA; D gene: TRBD1; CDR3 DNA: TGTGCCAGCAGCCCGACAGGGGGGAACACCGGGGAGCTGTTTTTT; CDR3 protein: CASSPTGGNTGELFF
CDR3 length: 16; V gene: TRBV11-3; J gene: TRBJ2-6; clone size: NA; D gene: NA; CDR3 DNA: TGTGCCAGCAGCCAATGGGGGGATTCTGGGGCCAACGTCCTGACTTTC; CDR3 protein: CASSQWGDSGANVLTF
CDR3 length: 15; V gene: TRBV9; J gene: TRBJ2-7; clone size: once; D gene: NA; CDR3 DNA: TGTGCCAGCAGCGTTCTTCCGGGTTTATCCTACGAGCAGTACTTC; CDR3 protein: CASSVLPGLSYEQYF
CDR3 length: 15; V gene: TRBV5-4; J gene: TRBJ2-7; clone size: NA; D gene: TRBD2; CDR3 DNA: TGTGCCAGCAGTTCTGTAGCGGGGGGGATCTACGAGCAGTACTTC; CDR3 protein: CASSSVAGGIYEQYF
CDR3 length: 14; V gene: TRBV5-6; J gene: TRBJ2-1; clone size: NA; D gene: TRBD1; CDR3 DNA: TGTGCCAGCACCCGGGACAGGGGCAACCGTGAGCAGTTCTTC; CDR3 protein: CASTRDRGNREQFF
CDR3 length: 12; V gene: TRBV6-1; J gene: TRBJ1-2; clone size: NA; D gene: NA; CDR3 DNA: TGTGCCAGCAGTTATATACTTCATGGCTACACCTTC; CDR3 protein: CASSYILHGYTF
CDR3 length: 14; V gene: TRBV10-1; J gene: TRBJ2-7; clone size: NA; D gene: NA; CDR3 DNA: TGCGCCAGCAGTGAAGGGGGGACAGACCACGAGCAGTACTTC; CDR3 protein: CASSEGGTDHEQYF
CDR3 length: 13; V gene: TRBV29-1; J gene: TRBJ2-3; clone size: NA; D gene: TRBD1; CDR3 DNA: TGCAGCGTGGACAGGGGAGGCACAGATACGCAGTATTTT; CDR3 protein: CSVDRGGTDTQYF
CDR3 length: 17; V gene: TRBV11-3; J gene: TRBJ1-2; clone size: NA; D gene: NA; CDR3 DNA: TGTGCCAGCAGCTTAGATCGACATCGGGGGAGAAGCTATGGCTACACCTTC; CDR3 protein: CASSLDRHRGRSYGYTF
CDR3 length: 14; V gene: TRBV19; J gene: TRBJ2-2; clone size: NA; D gene: NA; CDR3 DNA: TGTGCCAGTAAGGCAGGGGCGAACACCGGGGAGCTGTTTTTT; CDR3 protein: CASKAGANTGELFF
CDR3 length: 16; V gene: TRBV10-3; J gene: TRBJ1-6; clone size: NA; D gene: TRBD1; CDR3 DNA: TGTGCCATCAGTGAGTCGTCAGGGGGCTATCAAGCACCCCTCCACTTT; CDR3 protein: CAISESSGGYQAPLHF
CDR3 length: 15; V gene: TRBV19; J gene: TRBJ1-6; clone size: NA; D gene: NA; CDR3 DNA: TGTGCCAGCAGGACAGACCACTCCTATAATTCACCCCTCCACTTT; CDR3 protein: CASRTDHSYNSPLHF
CDR3 length: 11; V gene: TRBV25-1; J gene: TRBJ1-2; clone size: NA; D gene: TRBD1; CDR3 DNA: TGTGCCAATAGACAGGGGGATGGCTACACCTTC; CDR3 protein: CANRQGDGYTF
CDR3 length: 15; V gene: TRBV6-6; J gene: TRBJ1-6; clone size: few; D gene: TRBD1; CDR3 DNA: TGTGCCAGCAGTTCGAGACAGGGGCGGAATTCACCCCTCCACTTT; CDR3 protein: CASSSRQGRNSPLHF
CDR3 length: 16; V gene: TRBV18; J gene: TRBJ1-1; clone size: NA; D gene: NA; CDR3 DNA: TGTGCCAGCTCACCATTGGACAGTAGTCTGAACACTGAAGCTTTCTTT; CDR3 protein: CASSPLDSSLNTEAFF
CDR3 length: 10; V gene: TRBV29-1; J gene: TRBJ1-1; clone size: NA; D gene: NA; CDR3 DNA: TGCAGCGTTAATCGGGTCGACGCTTTCTTT; CDR3 protein: CSVNRVDAFF
CDR3 length: 15; V gene: TRBV2; J gene: TRBJ1-4; clone size: NA; D gene: NA; CDR3 DNA: TGTGCCAGCAGTGAATCCAGGGGCGCAGGTGAAAAACTGTTTTTT; CDR3 protein: CASSESRGAGEKLFF
CDR3 length: 14; V gene: TRBV6-6; J gene: TRBJ2-4; clone size: NA; D gene: NA; CDR3 DNA: TGTGCCAGCAGTTCCGACAGCACCAAAAACATTCAGTACTTC; CDR3 protein: CASSSDSTKNIQYF
CDR3 length: 14; V gene: TRBV7-2; J gene: TRBJ1-6; clone size: NA; D gene: NA; CDR3 DNA: TGTGCCAGCAGCATCGGTACCTATAATTCACCCCTCCACTTT; CDR3 protein: CASSIGTYNSPLHF
CDR3 length: 14; V gene: TRBV5-1; J gene: TRBJ1-1; clone size: NA; D gene: TRBD1; CDR3 DNA: TGCGCCAGCAGGTTGACAGGGGGCGACACTGAAGCTTTCTTT; CDR3 protein: CASRLTGGDTEAFF
CDR3 length: 13; V gene: TRBV7-9; J gene: TRBJ2-5; clone size: NA; D gene: NA; CDR3 DNA: TGTGCCAGCGGGCAGGGGATGGAGGAGACCCAGTACTTC; CDR3 protein: CASGQGMEETQYF
CDR3 length: 16; V gene: TRBV2; J gene: TRBJ2-3; clone size: NA; D gene: TRBD1; CDR3 DNA: TGTGCCAGCCAAACGGGATGGACAGGGATCACAGATACGCAGTATTTT; CDR3 protein: CASQTGWTGITDTQYF
CDR3 length: 15; V gene: TRBV5-1; J gene: TRBJ1-2; clone size: NA; D gene: TRBD1; CDR3 DNA: TGCGCCAGCAGGAGTTCAACAGGGGACACCTATGGCTACACCTTC; CDR3 protein: CASRSSTGDTYGYTF
CDR3 length: 14; V gene: TRBV2; J gene: TRBJ2-1; clone size: NA; D gene: TRBD2; CDR3 DNA: TGTGCCAGTGAACGCGGGGGGGCCTTCGTTGAGCAGTTCTTC; CDR3 protein: CASERGGAFVEQFF
CDR3 length: 16; V gene: TRBV10-2; J gene: TRBJ2-7; clone size: NA; D gene: TRBD1; CDR3 DNA: TGCGCCAGCAGTGACTTTAGGGACAGGGGCGCCTACGAGCAGTACTTC; CDR3 protein: CASSDFRDRGAYEQYF
CDR3 length: 13; V gene: TRBV6-1; J gene: TRBJ1-2; clone size: NA; D gene: TRBD1; CDR3 DNA: TGTGCCAGCAGTGAGGGACAGGCCTATGGCTACACCTTC; CDR3 protein: CASSEGQAYGYTF
CDR3 length: 13; V gene: TRBV14; J gene: TRBJ1-6; clone size: NA; D gene: NA; CDR3 DNA: TGTGCCAGCAGCACCCGGGGGAATTCACCCCTCCACTTT; CDR3 protein: CASSTRGNSPLHF
CDR3 length: 19; V gene: TRBV11-3; J gene: TRBJ2-2; clone size: NA; D gene: NA; CDR3 DNA: TGTGCCAGCAGTTACAATCGGGGTTTCAAAGGACTAAACACCGGGGAGCTGTTTTTT; CDR3 protein: CASSYNRGFKGLNTGELFF
CDR3 length: 13; V gene: TRBV5-1; J gene: TRBJ2-1; clone size: NA; D gene: NA; CDR3 DNA: TGCGCCACCCGAGGCCAGGGAAACAATGAGCAGTTCTTC; CDR3 protein: CATRGQGNNEQFF